The 26 T cell receptor beta chains below all came from one sample that was sequenced in a study of blood T cell repertoires in COVID-19. Generated by immunoSEQ multiplex PCR, the TCRdb table keeps only in-frame clones and is missing some. The sample yields 50,000 to 70,000 clones, 90% seen once. The sequencing input was peripheral blood. The receptors stem from a human donor with active COVID-19. The donor label of this sample is uncertain.

This clone was recorded only once. The rearrangement joins TRBV19 to TRBJ2-3; TRBD1 agrees at 8 bases. Germline CDR1 is LNHDA and CDR2 is SQIVND (reference sequence). The ends lost 7 bases at V and 2 bases at J; junction bases unmatched: 8. The CDR3 sequence is 15 residues long. The CDR3 DNA reads TGTGCCAGTATCCCCGGGACAGGATACACAGATACGCAGTATTTT. Translating it yields CASIPGTGYTDTQYF.

This clone was seen just once. The V call is TRBV28, the J call TRBJ1-1, with D perhaps matching TRBD1 (5 bases). Germline values: CDR1 MDHEN, CDR2 SYDVKM. This CDR3 is 15 amino acids long. The V end lost 3 bases, the J end lost 6 bases, and 17 bases lay between the germline ends. The CDR3 reads CASSFSGNRGAEAFF. Written as DNA, the CDR3 is TGTGCCAGCAGTTTTTCAGGGAACCGCGGGGCTGAAGCTTTCTTT.

The chain uses TRBV6-2 or TRBV6-3 and TRBJ1-4; D is unresolved. Germline CDR1 MNHEY, CDR2 SVGEGT. This CDR3 has 16 residues. Trimming left V 2 bases short and J 5 bases short, with 15 bases between. Here the CDR3 reads CASSYVGLPANEKLFF. In DNA form, the CDR3 reads TGTGCCAGCAGTTACGTGGGCCTCCCCGCGAATGAAAAACTGTTTTTT.

The chain employs TRBV18 and TRBJ2-1; 7 bases match TRBD2. CDR3 size: 18 residues. Germline CDR1 and CDR2: KGHSH and LQKENI. Germline trimming cut 2 bases from V and 0 bases from J; bases unmatched to any gene: 10. CDR3 residues: CASSPGTTYLSSYNEQFF. The CDR3 DNA reads as TGTGCCAGCTCACCAGGGACTACGTACCTTAGCTCCTACAATGAGCAGTTCTTC.

The chain couples TRBV6-5 to TRBJ2-5; TRBD2 might be the D (5 bases). The CDR3 loop spans 11 amino acids. Germline CDR1 is MNHEY and CDR2 is SVGAGI. The CDR3, as DNA: TGTGGGGTAGCGCGAGGGGAGACCCAGTACTTC. Residues: CGVARGETQYF.

The J gene is TRBJ1-6, the V gene TRBV2; D might be TRBD1 (6 bases). V lost 5 bases and J lost 6, with 17 bases in between. Germline-derived CDR1 and CDR2 are SNHLY and FYNNEI. The CDR3 is made up of 16 amino acids. The CDR3 nucleotides read TGTGCCAGCAGTTCCTCTAGGACAGACCTTAATTCACCCCTCCACTTT. Its translation is CASSSSRTDLNSPLHF.

This chain joins TRBV5-1 and TRBJ1-2, with 11 bases matching TRBD1. The CDR3 covers 16 residues. The germline V gene has CDR1 SGHRS and CDR2 YFSETQ. V shed 4 bases and J 4 bases; nucleotides not matched to a gene: 9. The CDR3 region is CASSPGKGQGAYGYTF. The CDR3 DNA sequence: TGCGCCAGCAGCCCGGGGAAAGGACAGGGGGCCTATGGCTACACCTTC.

This clone has more than one count but fewer than ten. The gene calls are TRBV5-4 and TRBJ1-2; D is perhaps TRBD1 (6 bases). The CDR3 is 14 amino acids. V lost 2 bases and J 5 bases, leaving 13 bases between the germline ends. Per germline, CDR1 SGHNT and CDR2 YYREEE (reference sequence). The CDR3 DNA follows: TGTGCCAGCAGCTTCCCAGGGGCGGGTTATGGCTACACCTTC. It specifies CASSFPGAGYGYTF.

This rearrangement joins TRBV2 to TRBJ1-2, with D possibly TRBD1 on 5 matching bases. Trimming took off 11 bases at V and 4 bases at J, with 14 bases between the two ends. There are 12 residues in the CDR3. Looked up from germline, CDR1 is SNHLY and CDR2 is FYNNEI. The CDR3 sequence: CASTGGSYGYTF. CDR3 nucleotides: TGTGCCTCTACGGGGGGGTCCTATGGCTACACCTTC.

V is TRBV9 and J is TRBJ2-1, with TRBD1 matching over 8 bases. The length of the CDR3 is 15 residues. Trimming removed 5 bases from V and 4 bases from J; junction bases left unmatched: 8. CDR1 is SGDLS, CDR2 YYNGEE, per germline. The CDR3 DNA sequence: TGTGCCAGCAGTGAGGGACAGGCTGATTACAATGAGCAGTTCTTC. Protein: CASSEGQADYNEQFF.

This chain connects TRBV4-2 to TRBJ2-5; 11 bases align to TRBD2. V dropped 0 bases and J dropped 1; count of bases not matched to a gene: 7. This CDR3 has 18 residues. Germline values: CDR1 LGHNA, CDR2 YNFKEQ. CDR3 amino acids: CASSQELGLADLQETQYF. As DNA, the CDR3 is TGTGCCAGCAGCCAAGAATTGGGACTAGCGGACCTCCAAGAGACCCAGTACTTC.

The V gene is TRBV15, the J gene TRBJ2-1; no definite D call. The CDR3 length is 12 residues. V was trimmed by 4 bases and J by 8 bases, leaving 9 bases between them. Germline lookup yields CDR1 LNHNV and CDR2 YYDKDF (reference sequence). CDR3 coding DNA: TGTGCCACCAGCAAAAGAGGCTATGAGCAGTTCTTC. It yields the protein CATSKRGYEQFF.

The chain employs TRBV5-1 and TRBJ2-7, with 8 nucleotides matching TRBD1. The CDR3 extends over 14 amino acids. Germline assignment: CDR1 SGHRS and CDR2 YFSETQ. The J segment lost 4 bases and the V segment lost 4 bases, leaving 7 bases of the junction unmatched. CDR3 residues: CASSPGTGGYEQYF. Here the CDR3 DNA reads TGCGCCAGCAGCCCAGGGACAGGAGGATACGAGCAGTACTTC.

The chain recombines TRBV3-1 (or the pseudogene TRBV3-2) with TRBJ2-3; a possible D gene is TRBD1 (5 bases). V gave up 0 bases and J gave up 6 bases, with 13 bases separating them. CDR3 length equals 15 residues. Germline V gives CDR1 LGHDT, CDR2 YNNKEL (reference sequence). DNA for the CDR3: TGTGCCAGCAGCCAAGAGGGGCGACTGCGGGATACGCAGTATTTT. It encodes CASSQEGRLRDTQYF.

V usage is TRBV7-9 and J usage is TRBJ2-5; 7 bases fit TRBD2. The CDR3 runs 13 residues. The V and J ends lost 6 bases and 5 bases, in that order; junction bases with no gene match: 6. Germline V gives CDR1 SEHNR, CDR2 FQNEAQ (reference sequence). CDR3 protein: CASSPPGGETQYF. The CDR3 region has the DNA TGTGCCAGCAGTCCTCCCGGGGGGGAGACCCAGTACTTC.

V gene TRBV11-1 combines with J gene TRBJ2-1, with D maybe TRBD1 (6 bases). CDR3 length: 13 amino acids. The germline gives CDR1 SGHAT, CDR2 FQDESV (reference sequence). V was clipped by 1 base and J by 9 bases, with 10 bases between them. The CDR3 is CASSLEGVGEQFF. The CDR3 nucleotides are TGTGCCAGCAGCTTAGAGGGGGTGGGTGAGCAGTTCTTC.

The chain is built from TRBV27 and TRBJ1-1; D ambiguous. The CDR3 has 15 amino acids. Trimming took 5 bases from V and 5 from J, leaving 18 bases between them. Germline V gene sequence: CDR1 MNHEY, CDR2 SMNVEV (reference sequence). CDR3 DNA: TGTGCCAGCAGTCATCCCGGCGGACTGGGGACTGAAGCTTTCTTT. It specifies CASSHPGGLGTEAFF.

The chain couples TRBV6-6 to TRBJ2-2; weak D call: TRBD2 (6 bases). V lost 4 bases, J lost 0 bases, and 12 bases lay in between. CDR1 and CDR2 (germline): MNHNY, SVGAGI (reference sequence). The CDR3 covers 16 residues. This CDR3 is CASSFQGGANTGELFF. The CDR3 coding sequence is TGTGCCAGCAGTTTTCAGGGAGGCGCGAACACCGGGGAGCTGTTTTTT.

The chain recombines TRBV18 with TRBJ1-5; no clear D gene. V lost 3 bases and J lost 4, with 13 bases in between. The CDR3 loop spans 15 amino acids. The germline gives CDR1 KGHSH, CDR2 LQKENI. CDR3 residues: CASSPPPGGNQPQHF. The CDR3 DNA follows: TGTGCCAGCTCACCTCCCCCTGGAGGAAATCAGCCCCAGCATTTT.

Only one count was recorded for this clone. The chain's CDR3 is CASRVGLYYEQYV. The DNA of the CDR3 is TGTGCCAGCAGGGTGGGGCTGTACTACGAGCAGTACGTC. The rearrangement uses TRBV2 and TRBJ2-7; a possible D gene is TRBD1 (5 bases). The germline V gene encodes CDR1 SNHLY and CDR2 FYNNEI. Trimming took off 6 bases at V and 3 bases at J, with 12 bases between the two ends. The CDR3 length is 13 residues.

The chain joins TRBV7-3 to TRBJ2-1; TRBD2 agrees at 7 bases. The CDR3 is made up of 15 amino acids. From germline, CDR1 is SGHTA and CDR2 FQGTGA. With V trimmed by 2 bases and J by 4 bases, 5 bases remained unmatched. The chain's CDR3 is CASSLGSGLYNEQFF. CDR3 bases: TGTGCCAGCAGCTTAGGTAGCGGGCTGTACAATGAGCAGTTCTTC.

The V gene is TRBV10-1, the J gene TRBJ1-1; D unclear. Per germline, CDR1 WNHNN and CDR2 SYGVQD (reference sequence). The V and J ends lost 3 bases and 3 bases respectively, with 8 bases between them. The CDR3 contains 13 residues. In nucleotides, the CDR3 is TGCGCCAGCAGTGACAGGTTAGACACTGAAGCTTTCTTT. The encoded protein is CASSDRLDTEAFF.

The chain employs TRBV10-3 and TRBJ1-6, with 8 bases lining up with TRBD1. V gave up 8 bases and J gave up 5 bases; unmatched junction bases: 8. The CDR3 extends over 15 amino acids. Germline CDR1 reads ENHRY; CDR2 reads SYGVKD. The CDR3 DNA reads as TGTGCCATCGCCAACGCAGGGGGCCATAATTCACCCCTCCACTTT. This sequence encodes CAIANAGGHNSPLHF.

The sample holds a few counts of this clone. This chain joins TRBV7-9 and TRBJ2-1; 10 bases match TRBD2. Per germline, CDR1 SEHNR and CDR2 FQNEAQ (reference sequence). The CDR3 extends over 14 amino acids. V was pared by 1 base and J by 15 bases, with 9 bases of the junction left unmatched. The CDR3 sequence: CASSLGLAGAPPFF. The DNA of the CDR3 is TGTGCCAGCAGCTTAGGCCTAGCGGGAGCCCCACCGTTCTTC. Full variable domain (remainder filled in from reference TRBV7-9 and TRBJ2-1): DTGVSQNPRHKITKRGQNVTFRCDPISEHNRLYWYRQTLGQGPEFLTYFQNEAQLEKSRLLSDRFSAERPKGSFSTLEIQRTEQGDSAMYLCASSLGLAGAPPFFGPGTRLTVL.

V usage is TRBV5-6 and J usage is TRBJ2-3; 15 nucleotides align to TRBD2. The length of the CDR3 is 18 residues. Germline-derived CDR1 and CDR2 are SGHDT and YYEEEE. Trimming took 4 bases from V and 3 from J; bases not matched to a gene: 9. The CDR3 spells CASSPGLAGGRLTDTQYF. DNA of the CDR3: TGTGCCAGCAGCCCAGGACTAGCGGGAGGGAGGCTGACAGATACGCAGTATTTT.

The CDR3 DNA reads as TGTGCCAGCAGCTTAGTGGCTAGCGGGAGGACCCCGAACACCGGGGAGCTGTTTTTT. Its protein is CASSLVASGRTPNTGELFF. The chain joins TRBV11-2 to TRBJ2-2; 11 bases are a match to TRBD2. With V trimmed by 1 base and J by 0 bases, 7 bases remained unmatched. Germline CDR1 is SGHAT and CDR2 is FQNNGV. This CDR3 has 19 residues.